This T cell receptor beta chain was profiled in a study of blood T cell repertoires in COVID-19 (dated by TCRdb to between 2020 and 2021). Context from the whole study: Samples covering the acute and convalescent phases of COVID-19 were provided by collaborators in the United States, Italy and Spain. The prospective study material was composed of cDNA or gDNA derived from T cells, B-cell-depleted T cells, or PBMCs. Subjects who had been exposed to COVID-19, were actively infected with it, or had recovered from it provided the deeply sampled blood TCRbeta repertoires that made up the dataset. A freely available public database, intended as a resource for researchers studying the immune response to SARS-CoV-2, is where the repertoires were released. The samples were drawn from the first 160 participants of the ongoing ImmuneRACE study and from 950 to 1,500 subjects provided by 6 global collaborators. Nearly every sample came with metadata listing a de-identified subject ID, COVID-19 status, age in years and sex. Where HLA class I and class II types were available, the types were taken from metadata supplied by the sample provider, not from assay-based typing. Broad study findings and their caveats: The amount of clinical and demographic metadata varied by source and participant and was provided uncurated.

The immunoSEQ Assay, a bias-controlled multiplex PCR, was used to amplify TCRbeta CDR3 regions from genomic DNA. The published analysis was carried out like this. The number of nucleated cells in each sample was estimated from the amplification of reference gene primers within the assay. To quantify the absolute abundance of each unique TCRbeta CDR3 rearrangement, sequence reads were collapsed and filtered. Productive Simpson clonality was computed per sample as the square root of Simpson's diversity index over productive rearrangements. TCRdb took over this immuneACCESS table, retaining in-frame rearrangements with V and J assigned. Such tables are incomplete; in checked studies, under half of the missing clones stem from an unresolved V gene, and the remainder is unexplained. D and trimming were read from the DNA, whereas the V and J calls and clone size are those reported in that table. In this sample the table shows under 100,000 clones, more than 75% of which occur a single time. The ten top clones hold 8.5% to 12% of the sample.

Reading the germline V gene gives CDR1 SGHTA and CDR2 FQGNSA. V is trimmed back by 5 bases and J by 0 bases, and the junction contains 9 bases that no gene match accounts for. Inclusive of the bounding cysteine and phenylalanine, the CDR3 is 16 residues long. Solely the CDR3 DNA is kept, with 48 bases framed from the first base. Whole blood was collected in K2EDTA tubes by collaborating institutions according to the institutions' own protocols. For TCRbeta analysis, collaborators shipped samples as frozen whole blood, isolated PBMCs, or DNA extracted from either of those sample types. On this clone itself: Its binding antigen is unknown. No per-base quality is available; no much larger clone lies one base away.

The sequence joins TRBV7-2 to TRBJ2-5; the central 7 bases match TRBD2. The clonotype comes from a man aged 55-75 years with acute or convalescent COVID-19. Material: peripheral blood. The nucleotide sequence reads TGTGCCAGCAGCGATGGGGGGGGTGGGTACCAAGAGACCCAGTACTTC. The translation is CASSDGGGGYQETQYF.